A selection of T cell receptor beta chains follows, all from one sample in a study of blood T cell repertoires in COVID-19. Clones were sequenced by immunoSEQ multiplex PCR, and TCRdb holds only the in-frame ones, with some missing. The sample records 70,000 or so clones, approximately 84% being singletons. Specimen: peripheral blood. These receptors were collected from a man aged 35 to 55 with COVID-19, enrolled during active disease. CDR3s include the opening cysteine and the closing phenylalanine or tryptophan. The D gene is left open where the match is weak. Clone size is shown for a subset of rows, as once, few, many or a class of expanded clone.

cdr3_length j_call d_call v_call clone_size cdr3_nt cdr3_aa
13 TRBJ1-1 TRBD1 TRBV28 few TGTGCCAGCAGGGGACAGAAGAACACTGAAGCTTTCTTT CASRGQKNTEAFF
10 TRBJ2-3 . TRBV6-5 . TGTGCCAGCATCCGAGATACGCAGTATTTT CASIRDTQYF
13 TRBJ2-2 . TRBV28 . TGTGCCAGCAGTCCCGGGTGGGCCGGGGAGCTGTTTTTT CASSPGWAGELFF
14 TRBJ1-2 . TRBV19 . TGTGCCAGTAGTATTCTGGGGGCGAACTATGGCTACACCTTC CASSILGANYGYTF
12 TRBJ2-1 . TRBV5-1 . TGCGCCAGCAGCCGCGAGGGGGATGAGCAGTTCTTC CASSREGDEQFF
14 TRBJ1-6 TRBD1 TRBV6-6 . TGTGCCAGCAGGATTACAGGGGATTCTTCACCCCTCCACTTT CASRITGDSSPLHF
14 TRBJ2-7 . TRBV19 . TGTGCCAGTAGTATCCGAGGACAGCCCCTCGAGCAGTACTTC CASSIRGQPLEQYF
14 TRBJ1-1 . TRBV5-1 once TGCGCCAGCAGAGGACAGCCAATGAACACTGAAGCTTTCTTT CASRGQPMNTEAFF
13 TRBJ1-1 . TRBV30 . TGTGCCTGGAGTGTCTGGGGAGGGACTGAAGCTTTCTTT CAWSVWGGTEAFF
15 TRBJ2-1 . TRBV6-2/TRBV6-3 . TGTGCCAGCAGCCCCCTGGGACTTCCCTACAATGAGCAGTTCTTC CASSPLGLPYNEQFF
14 TRBJ1-1 TRBD1 TRBV14 once TGTGCCAGCAGCGGACAGGCCTTGAACACTGAAGCTTTCTTT CASSGQALNTEAFF
22 TRBJ2-7 TRBD2 TRBV7-6 . TGTGCCAGCAGCTCCCTCCGGGGAGGGGAGGTACCGCTCTATGGGAGCTCCTACGAGCAGTACTTC CASSSLRGGEVPLYGSSYEQYF
14 TRBJ1-3 TRBD1 TRBV6-5 . TGTGCCAGCAGCCGGGACAGGGATGGAAACACCATATATTTT CASSRDRDGNTIYF
14 TRBJ1-4 . TRBV7-8 . TGTGCCAGCAGCATCTCAGGGGTTCTTGAAAAACTGTTTTTT CASSISGVLEKLFF
12 TRBJ2-7 . TRBV30 once TGTGCCTGGAGAGAAGGGGGCTACGAGCAGTACTTC CAWREGGYEQYF
13 TRBJ2-5 . TRBV19 . TGTGCCAGTAGTATACAGTACCAAGAGACCCAGTACTTC CASSIQYQETQYF
18 TRBJ2-5 . TRBV18 . TGTGCCAGCTCACCACCGGTCGGCGGACTATCTGGTCAAGAGACCCAGTACTTC CASSPPVGGLSGQETQYF
15 TRBJ2-1 TRBD2 TRBV7-6 . TGTGCCAGCAGCTTGCGGACTAGCGAGTACAATGAGCAGTTCTTC CASSLRTSEYNEQFF
15 TRBJ2-7 . TRBV13 . TGTGCCAGCAGCTTATTCCGGACGGGAGATTACGAGCAGTACTTC CASSLFRTGDYEQYF
15 TRBJ1-6 . TRBV5-1 . TGCGCCAGCAGCGCAACAGGGACCACCCAGTCACCCCTCCACTTT CASSATGTTQSPLHF
15 TRBJ2-7 TRBD1 TRBV28 . TGTGCCAGCAGTTTACTTTCAGGGGGTGTCTACGAGCAGTACTTC CASSLLSGGVYEQYF
15 TRBJ2-7 . TRBV5-1 . TGCGCCAGCAGCTTGGGTACAGGCGACTCCTACGAGCAGTACTTC CASSLGTGDSYEQYF
15 TRBJ1-6 TRBD1 TRBV9 . TGTGCCAGCAGCGGACAGGGGGGAAATAATTCACCCCTCCACTTT CASSGQGGNNSPLHF
15 TRBJ2-2 . TRBV5-1 . TGCGCCAGCAGGTTGGGGACACCGAACACCGGGGAGCTGTTTTTT CASRLGTPNTGELFF
14 TRBJ1-5 TRBD1 TRBV10-2 . TGCGCCAGCAGTGAACAGGGGGCCAGTCAGCCCCAGCATTTT CASSEQGASQPQHF
18 TRBJ2-6 TRBD1 TRBV9 few TGTGCCAGCAGCGAGGGGGACAGCGGTAACTCTGGGGCCAACGTCCTGACTTTC CASSEGDSGNSGANVLTF
13 TRBJ1-6 TRBD1 TRBV20-1 . TGCAGTGCTAGTAGCCAGGGGGGTTCACCCCTCCACTTT CSASSQGGSPLHF
11 TRBJ1-2 . TRBV20-1 . TGCAGTGCTAGATCCCTGTATGGCTACACCTTC CSARSLYGYTF
12 TRBJ2-5 TRBD2 TRBV19 . TGTGCCAGTAGTCGACTAGCGGGGACCCAGTACTTC CASSRLAGTQYF
14 TRBJ2-5 TRBD2 TRBV3-1/TRBV3-2 . TGTGCCAGCAGCGTCACTAGCGGGGGAGAGACCCAGTACTTC CASSVTSGGETQYF
13 TRBJ1-1 . TRBV5-1 . TGCGCCAGCAGCGAAACAGGGATCACTGAAGCTTTCTTT CASSETGITEAFF
13 TRBJ2-5 TRBD1 TRBV3-1/TRBV3-2 . TGTGCCAGCAGCGGGACAGTCCAAGAGACCCAGTACTTC CASSGTVQETQYF
14 TRBJ2-1 . TRBV5-1 . TGCGCCAGCAGCTTGGGTGCTAGCCCCAATGAGCAGTTCTTC CASSLGASPNEQFF
14 TRBJ2-7 TRBD1 TRBV14 . TGTGCCAGCAGCCAAGACAGGACAGGAGGCGAGCAGTACTTC CASSQDRTGGEQYF
15 TRBJ1-4 TRBD1 TRBV3-1/TRBV3-2 . TGTGCCAGCAGCTTACTTGGACAGGGGGATGAAAAACTGTTTTTT CASSLLGQGDEKLFF
15 TRBJ1-5 TRBD1 TRBV5-1 . TGCGCCAGCAGCCCGGGGACAGGGCGAGGTCAGCCCCAGCATTTT CASSPGTGRGQPQHF